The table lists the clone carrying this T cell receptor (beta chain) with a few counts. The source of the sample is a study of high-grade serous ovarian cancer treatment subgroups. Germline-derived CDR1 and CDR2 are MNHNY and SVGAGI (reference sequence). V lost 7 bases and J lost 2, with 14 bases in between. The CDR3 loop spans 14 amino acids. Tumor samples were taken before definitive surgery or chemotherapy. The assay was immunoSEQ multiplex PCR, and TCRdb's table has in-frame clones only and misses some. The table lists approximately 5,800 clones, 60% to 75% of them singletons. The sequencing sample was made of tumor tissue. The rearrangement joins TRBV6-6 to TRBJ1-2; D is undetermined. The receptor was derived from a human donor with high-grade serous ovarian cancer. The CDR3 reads CASILTGLNYGYTF. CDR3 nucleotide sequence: TGTGCCAGCATTCTAACCGGGCTCAACTATGGCTACACCTTC.